A selection of T cell receptor beta chains follows, all from one sample in a study of blood T cells in healthy people across ages. TCRdb re-called the 5' RACE reads through MiXCR, storing one row per CDR3 protein. The sample shows some 800,000 distinct CDR3 sequences, 25% of them seen only once. The sample was also reused in another study, on T cells of mothers and their children.

What was sequenced was blood. The source is a boy aged 5-17 years in good health. Each CDR3 is given with its conserved first and last residue. The D gene is left open where the match is weak. Rows give clone size only sometimes, using once, few, many, or a class for an expanded clone.

J gene: TRBJ1-2
V gene: TRBV6-2/TRBV6-3
clone size: NA
D gene: TRBD1
CDR3 protein: CASSFRDRVVYGYTF
CDR3 DNA: TGTGCCAGCAGTTTCCGGGACAGGGTCGTCTATGGCTACACCTTC

J gene: TRBJ2-5
V gene: TRBV7-3
clone size: NA
D gene: TRBD1
CDR3 protein: CASSLGQGIKQYF
CDR3 DNA: TGTGCCAGCAGCTTAGGACAGGGGATCAAGCAGTACTTC

J gene: TRBJ2-5
V gene: TRBV5-1
clone size: NA
D gene: TRBD1
CDR3 protein: CASSVATGMGETQYF
CDR3 DNA: TGCGCCAGCAGCGTGGCGACAGGGATGGGAGAGACCCAGTACTTC

J gene: TRBJ1-1
V gene: TRBV29-1
clone size: NA
D gene: NA
CDR3 protein: CSVEEWSANTEAFF
CDR3 DNA: TGCAGCGTTGAAGAGTGGTCAGCGAACACTGAAGCTTTCTTT

J gene: TRBJ2-7
V gene: TRBV29-1
clone size: NA
D gene: TRBD1
CDR3 protein: CSVLQGVGEQYF
CDR3 DNA: TGCAGCGTTCTTCAGGGGGTTGGGGAGCAGTACTTC

J gene: TRBJ2-4
V gene: TRBV10-3
clone size: once
D gene: NA
CDR3 protein: CAISDGYGNIQYF
CDR3 DNA: TGTGCCATCAGTGATGGGTATGGGAACATTCAGTACTTC

J gene: TRBJ1-4
V gene: TRBV12-3/TRBV12-4
clone size: NA
D gene: TRBD1
CDR3 protein: CASSPSRGRGEKLFF
CDR3 DNA: TGTGCCAGCAGTCCCTCGAGGGGGCGCGGAGAAAAACTGTTTTTT

J gene: TRBJ2-3
V gene: TRBV7-8
clone size: NA
D gene: TRBD2
CDR3 protein: CASSLGVGGTDTQYF
CDR3 DNA: TGTGCCAGCAGCTTAGGTGTGGGAGGGACTGATACGCAGTATTTT

J gene: TRBJ1-1
V gene: TRBV5-1
clone size: once
D gene: TRBD1
CDR3 protein: CASSLTGTDNTEAFF
CDR3 DNA: TGCGCCAGCAGCTTGACCGGGACAGACAACACTGAAGCCTTCTTT

J gene: TRBJ2-5
V gene: TRBV29-1
clone size: few
D gene: NA
CDR3 protein: CSVEEAIETQYF
CDR3 DNA: TGCAGCGTTGAAGAGGCGATCGAGACCCAGTACTTC

J gene: TRBJ1-5
V gene: TRBV6-6
clone size: few
D gene: NA
CDR3 protein: CASSYSGAQPQHF
CDR3 DNA: TGTGCCAGCAGTTACTCGGGAGCTCAGCCCCAGCATTTT

J gene: TRBJ2-3
V gene: TRBV4-3
clone size: NA
D gene: TRBD1
CDR3 protein: CASSHSGQGAADTQYF
CDR3 DNA: TGCGCCAGCAGCCATTCCGGACAGGGGGCCGCAGATACGCAGTATTTT

J gene: TRBJ2-1
V gene: TRBV7-7
clone size: few
D gene: TRBD2
CDR3 protein: CASSSSGGRQFF
CDR3 DNA: TGTGCTAGCAGCTCGAGCGGGGGTAGGCAGTTCTTC

J gene: TRBJ2-3
V gene: TRBV6-2/TRBV6-3
clone size: NA
D gene: NA
CDR3 protein: CATANPQGTDTQYF
CDR3 DNA: TGTGCCACCGCTAATCCTCAGGGCACAGATACGCAGTATTTT

J gene: TRBJ2-1
V gene: TRBV4-3
clone size: NA
D gene: TRBD2
CDR3 protein: CASSQSGKTSGRGYRSEQFF
CDR3 DNA: TGCGCCAGCAGCCAATCCGGCAAGACTAGCGGGAGAGGGTACAGAAGTGAGCAGTTCTTC

J gene: TRBJ2-7
V gene: TRBV7-6
clone size: few
D gene: NA
CDR3 protein: CASSLVERYEQYF
CDR3 DNA: TGTGCCAGCAGCTTAGTGGAGAGGTACGAGCAGTACTTC

J gene: TRBJ2-5
V gene: TRBV7-2
clone size: few
D gene: TRBD2
CDR3 protein: CASSTYSGGINF
CDR3 DNA: TGTGCCAGCAGCACCTATAGCGGGGGGATTAACTTC

J gene: TRBJ2-7
V gene: TRBV2
clone size: NA
D gene: NA
CDR3 protein: CASSDGDYEQYF
CDR3 DNA: TGTGCCAGCAGTGATGGAGACTACGAGCAGTACTTC

J gene: TRBJ1-1
V gene: TRBV6-5
clone size: many
D gene: NA
CDR3 protein: CASRTGGNTEAFF
CDR3 DNA: TGTGCCAGCAGGACAGGTGGGAACACTGAAGCTTTCTTT

J gene: TRBJ1-1
V gene: TRBV29-1
clone size: NA
D gene: TRBD1
CDR3 protein: CSVKGTVATEAFF
CDR3 DNA: TGCAGCGTTAAAGGGACAGTTGCCACTGAAGCTTTCTTT

J gene: TRBJ1-2
V gene: TRBV7-2
clone size: few
D gene: TRBD1
CDR3 protein: CASSLPAGGASGYTF
CDR3 DNA: TGTGCCAGCAGCTTACCCGCAGGGGGCGCAAGCGGCTACACCTTC

J gene: TRBJ1-1
V gene: TRBV12-3/TRBV12-4
clone size: NA
D gene: NA
CDR3 protein: CASSGQMNTEAFF
CDR3 DNA: TGTGCCAGCAGCGGACAGATGAACACTGAAGCTTTCTTT

J gene: TRBJ1-2
V gene: TRBV6-2/TRBV6-3
clone size: few
D gene: NA
CDR3 protein: CASSDTDYYGYTF
CDR3 DNA: TGTGCCAGCAGTGATACGGACTACTATGGCTACACCTTC

J gene: TRBJ1-2
V gene: TRBV20-1
clone size: NA
D gene: TRBD1
CDR3 protein: CSALLGTGIGYTF
CDR3 DNA: TGCAGTGCTTTACTTGGGACAGGGATTGGCTACACCTTC

J gene: TRBJ2-2
V gene: TRBV7-6
clone size: NA
D gene: NA
CDR3 protein: CASSLDGELFF
CDR3 DNA: TGTGCCAGCAGCTTGGACGGGGAGCTGTTTTTT

J gene: TRBJ1-6
V gene: TRBV29-1
clone size: few
D gene: TRBD1
CDR3 protein: CSVERDRNSPLHF
CDR3 DNA: TGCAGCGTTGAGAGGGACAGGAATTCACCCCTCCACTTT

J gene: TRBJ1-1
V gene: TRBV12-3/TRBV12-4
clone size: NA
D gene: NA
CDR3 protein: CASRREYGTEAFF
CDR3 DNA: TGTGCCAGCAGGCGGGAATACGGCACTGAAGCTTTCTTT

J gene: TRBJ2-7
V gene: TRBV28
clone size: few
D gene: NA
CDR3 protein: CASIGASYEQYF
CDR3 DNA: TGTGCCAGCATCGGAGCGTCCTACGAGCAGTACTTC

J gene: TRBJ2-7
V gene: TRBV7-9
clone size: few
D gene: TRBD2
CDR3 protein: CASSPTRRTSGLGGQYF
CDR3 DNA: TGTGCCAGCAGCCCCACGCGTCGGACTAGCGGACTTGGGGGGCAGTACTTC

J gene: TRBJ2-1
V gene: TRBV7-9
clone size: NA
D gene: NA
CDR3 protein: CASSLLTVQETQFF
CDR3 DNA: TGTGCCAGCAGCTTACTAACAGTCCAAGAGACCCAGTTCTTC

J gene: TRBJ2-5
V gene: TRBV28
clone size: few
D gene: NA
CDR3 protein: CASSWRGIGETQYF
CDR3 DNA: TGTGCCAGCTCCTGGCGGGGCATAGGAGAGACCCAGTACTTC

J gene: TRBJ2-2
V gene: TRBV2
clone size: NA
D gene: TRBD2
CDR3 protein: CASTGGGGTGELFF
CDR3 DNA: TGTGCCAGCACCGGCGGGGGTGGGACCGGGGAGCTGTTTTTT